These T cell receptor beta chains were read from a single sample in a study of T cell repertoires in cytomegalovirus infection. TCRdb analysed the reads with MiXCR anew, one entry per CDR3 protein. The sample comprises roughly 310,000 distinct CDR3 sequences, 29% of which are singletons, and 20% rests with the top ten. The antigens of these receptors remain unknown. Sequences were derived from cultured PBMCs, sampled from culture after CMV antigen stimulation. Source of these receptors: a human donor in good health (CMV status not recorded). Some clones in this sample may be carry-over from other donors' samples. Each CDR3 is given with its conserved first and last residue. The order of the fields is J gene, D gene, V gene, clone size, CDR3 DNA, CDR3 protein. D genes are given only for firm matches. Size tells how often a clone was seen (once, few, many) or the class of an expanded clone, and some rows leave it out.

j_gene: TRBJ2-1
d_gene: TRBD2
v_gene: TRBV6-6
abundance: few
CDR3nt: TGTGCCAGCAGAGCGGGAGACAATGAGCAGTTCTTC
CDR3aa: CASRAGDNEQFF

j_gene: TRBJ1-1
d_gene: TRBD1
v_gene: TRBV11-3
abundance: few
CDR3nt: TGTGCCAGCAGCTTCACAGGGGCCATGGGAGCTTTCTTT
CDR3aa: CASSFTGAMGAFF

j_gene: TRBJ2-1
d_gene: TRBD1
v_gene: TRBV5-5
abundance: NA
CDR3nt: TGTGCCAGCAGCTTGGGGTGGGGACAGGGGCATGGTGATGAGCAGTTCTTC
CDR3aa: CASSLGWGQGHGDEQFF

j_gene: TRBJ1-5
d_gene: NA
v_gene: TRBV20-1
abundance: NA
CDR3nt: TGCAGTGCTAGCCGGAAGGGCCAGGGGTTAAGCAATCAGCCCCAGCATTTT
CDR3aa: CSASRKGQGLSNQPQHF

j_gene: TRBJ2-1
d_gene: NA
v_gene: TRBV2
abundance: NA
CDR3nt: TGTGCCAGCAACTTGGGACTCCCCTACAATGAGCAGTTCTTC
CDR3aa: CASNLGLPYNEQFF

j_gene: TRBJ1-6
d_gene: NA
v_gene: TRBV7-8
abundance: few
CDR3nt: TGTGCCAGCAGCTTAGACCGCCGCCAGGTCCCTCTCTTT
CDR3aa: CASSLDRRQVPLF

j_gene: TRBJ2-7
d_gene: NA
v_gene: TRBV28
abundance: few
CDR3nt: TGTGCCAGCAGTCCCTCCGTGGCCACATCCTACGAGCAGTACTTC
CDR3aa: CASSPSVATSYEQYF

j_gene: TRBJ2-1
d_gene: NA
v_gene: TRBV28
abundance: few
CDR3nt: TGTGCCACCCGTTCGGGCAGCTCCTACAATGAGCAGTTCTTC
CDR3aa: CATRSGSSYNEQFF

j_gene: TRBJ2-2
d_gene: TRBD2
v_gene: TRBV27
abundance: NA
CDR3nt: TGTGCCAGCAGTTCCCGGATAGCGGGATCCACCGGGGAGCTGTTTTTT
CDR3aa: CASSSRIAGSTGELFF

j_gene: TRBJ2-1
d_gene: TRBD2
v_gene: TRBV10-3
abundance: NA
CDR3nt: TGTGCCATCAGTGGGCTAGCGGGGGGCTTGAGTGATGAGCAGTTCTTC
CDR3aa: CAISGLAGGLSDEQFF

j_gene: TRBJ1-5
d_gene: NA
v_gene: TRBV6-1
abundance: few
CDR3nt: TGTGCCAGCAGTGAAACGCGGGCATTGGCCCAGCATTTT
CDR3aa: CASSETRALAQHF

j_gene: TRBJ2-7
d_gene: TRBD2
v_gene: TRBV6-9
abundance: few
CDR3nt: TGTGCCAGCAGGCCGGGCGGGGGAGGGTCCTCCTACGAGCAGTACTTC
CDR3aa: CASRPGGGGSSYEQYF

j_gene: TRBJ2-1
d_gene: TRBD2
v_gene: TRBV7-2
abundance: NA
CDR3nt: TGTGCCAGCAGCACCGGACTAGCGGGGCGCAGTGAGCAGTTCTTC
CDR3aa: CASSTGLAGRSEQFF

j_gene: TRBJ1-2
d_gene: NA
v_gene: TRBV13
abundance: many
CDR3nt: TGTGCCAGCAGCTTACGGAGGGATGGCTACACCTTC
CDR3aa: CASSLRRDGYTF

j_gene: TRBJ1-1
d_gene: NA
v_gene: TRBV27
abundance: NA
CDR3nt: TGTGCCAGCAGTTCCTCGACCGGGACACCTAACACTGAAGCTTTCTTT
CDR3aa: CASSSSTGTPNTEAFF

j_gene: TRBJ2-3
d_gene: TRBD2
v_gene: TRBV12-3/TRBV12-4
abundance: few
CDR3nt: TGTGCCAGCAGTTTTACTAGCGGTGGCACAGATACGCAGTATTTT
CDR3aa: CASSFTSGGTDTQYF

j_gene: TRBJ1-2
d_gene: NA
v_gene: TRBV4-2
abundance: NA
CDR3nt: TGTGCCAGCAGCCCCGAAGTTCAGGGGTATGGCTACACCTTC
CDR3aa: CASSPEVQGYGYTF